This T cell receptor beta chain was sequenced for a study of T cell responses to AZD1222 COVID-19 vaccine. This clone appeared a single time. Measured with immunoSEQ multiplex PCR; TCRdb has only the in-frame clones, and not every one. Counted here are 25,000 to 35,000 clones, around 80% occurring once; the ten biggest clones make up roughly 5%. Germline CDR1 SGHRS, CDR2 YFSETQ. V shed 4 bases and J 7 bases; nucleotides not matched to a gene: 7. The CDR3 runs 14 residues. Source: peripheral blood, taken on day 0 of AZD1222 vaccination. The rearrangement uses TRBV5-1 and TRBJ2-2; 7 bases agree with TRBD1. The origin of this receptor is an adult in good health. CDR3 sequence (DNA): TGCGCCAGCAGCCCGACAGGGAACGGCGGGGAGCTGTTTTTT. This translates into CASSPTGNGGELFF.